This record concerns one T cell receptor beta chain sequence. Its cognate antigen is unknown. The entry originates in a study of blood T cells in healthy people across ages. It was with a sample-barcoded 5' primer and a J-beta primer mix that a second PCR of about 6 to 12 cycles was run. TCRdb processed the 5' RACE reads anew with MiXCR; each CDR3 protein has one entry. The repertoire includes 550,000 to 650,000 distinct CDR3 sequences, about a quarter of them detected once, and 3% to 4.5% sits in the top ten. The CDR3 spans 16 residues. The ends lost 3 bases at V and 2 bases at J; junction bases unmatched: 8. The germline CDR1 and CDR2 sequences are SEHNR and FQNEAQ (reference sequence). Study results and caveats: In older individuals, TCR beta diversity per million T cells was lower, falling roughly linearly with age.

Separately, the same data were catalogued under a study of T cells of mothers and their children.

This clonotype was sampled from a boy aged 2 to 10 in good health. The rearrangement joins TRBV7-9 to TRBJ2-5; 8 nucleotides align to TRBD2. The material sequenced was blood. The CDR3 sequence is CASSLGTSSKQETQYF. The DNA of the CDR3 is TGTGCCAGCAGCTTGGGGACTAGTAGTAAGCAAGAGACCCAGTACTTC.